These T cell receptor beta chains were read from a single sample in a study. TCRdb re-called the 5' RACE reads with MiXCR, one entry per CDR3 protein. Of under 60,000 distinct CDR3 sequences listed, roughly 28% are singletons. The specimen sequenced was naive CD4+ T cells sorted from blood. These TCRs come from a female donor with breast cancer. The CDR3 runs from the conserved cysteine through the conserved F or W. A D gene is named only where the DNA matches it firmly.

>TRBV10-3|.|TRBJ1-2
CAISEGSHYGYTF
>TRBV7-8|TRBD1|TRBJ1-6
CASSIVTGKNSPLHF
>TRBV6-2/TRBV6-3|.|TRBJ1-2
CASTPGRLKNYGYTF
>TRBV15|TRBD1|TRBJ2-7
CATSRVNRGSYEQYF
>TRBV5-1|TRBD1|TRBJ1-6
CASRSGTGDVLLRDSPLHF
>TRBV28|.|TRBJ2-7
CASSLGPPYEQYF
>TRBV20-1|.|TRBJ2-3
CSARIPGRRTDTQYF
>TRBV28|TRBD1|TRBJ1-5
CASSLSTGVMQPQHF
>TRBV5-1|.|TRBJ1-2
CASSLDPEGSGYTF
>TRBV5-1|.|TRBJ1-1
CAGSKTGVTEAFF
>TRBV9|TRBD2|TRBJ2-3
CASSVGTSGTDTQYF
>TRBV7-2|.|TRBJ2-7
CASSLAGTEQYF
>TRBV19|TRBD2|TRBJ2-1
CASKSSGSENEQFF